One sample yielded the 22 T cell receptor beta chains listed below, sequenced in a study of T-cell reconstitution after alpha-beta-depleted transplantation in children. During its preparation, the TCRbeta library received unique molecular identifiers. TCRdb redid the calling of the PCR reads with MiXCR, one entry per CDR3 protein. Of about 230,000 distinct CDR3 sequences listed, 7.5% to 10% are singletons. This material consisted of PBMCs from the stem cell graft donor, taken from the stem cell graft. Receptor source: a human donor who donated a stem cell graft to a child with SCID.

This clonotype has a count of ten or more. The chain has TRBV20-1 and TRBJ2-1; tentative D call: TRBD1 (5 bases). Trimming removed 5 bases from V and 10 bases from J, with 15 bases in between. Germline V gene data show CDR1 as DFQATT and CDR2 as SNEGSKA (reference sequence). This CDR3 is built from 12 residues. This CDR3 reads CSAQGSLGEQFF. Here the CDR3 DNA reads TGCAGTGCTCAGGGTTCCCTCGGGGAGCAGTTCTTC.

This clonotype showed up many times. The rearrangement uses TRBV5-5 and TRBJ2-7, with 7 bases that match TRBD1. The CDR3 spans 14 residues. The germline CDR1 and CDR2 sequences are SGHKS and YYEKEE (reference sequence). V lost 1 base, J lost 3 bases, and 4 bases stayed unmatched. The CDR3 DNA follows: TGTGCCAGCAGCTTGTTGTCAGGGGGCTACGAGCAGTACTTC. Its translation is CASSLLSGGYEQYF.

The genes are TRBV5-1 and TRBJ2-3; D perhaps matches TRBD2 (5 bases). The J call is doubtful: the DNA matches TRBJ2-4 better. CDR1 is SGHRS and CDR2 is YFSETQ in the germline V gene. The CDR3 runs to 15 residues. CDR3 sequence reads: CASSLVPGEPNIQYF. The DNA of the CDR3 is TGCGCCAGCAGCTTGGTTCCTGGGGAGCCAAACATTCAGTACTTC.

This clonotype was found many times. The rearrangement joins TRBV19 to TRBJ2-2, with D hard to call. CDR3 length: 16 amino acids. Trimming left V 3 bases short and J 3 bases short, with 14 bases between. The germline gives CDR1 LNHDA, CDR2 SQIVND (reference sequence). The CDR3 protein is CASSMMEVWDTGELFF. The CDR3 DNA reads as TGTGCCAGTAGTATGATGGAAGTCTGGGACACCGGGGAGCTGTTTTTT.

This clonotype was recorded at least ten times. V gene TRBV5-1 combines with J gene TRBJ2-5; D may be TRBD2 (5 bases). The CDR3 sequence is 15 residues long. Germline V gene data show CDR1 as SGHRS and CDR2 as YFSETQ. V lost 4 bases, J lost 3 bases, and 16 bases lay in between. The CDR3 spells CASSLRPGIKETQYF. The CDR3 nucleotides are TGCGCCAGCAGCCTACGTCCGGGGATCAAAGAGACCCAGTACTTC.

This clonotype was recorded many times. This rearrangement joins TRBV4-1 to TRBJ1-2; TRBD1 matches 7 bases. V shed 1 base, J shed 6 bases, and the junction held 5 bases outside the gene matches. CDR3 length: 14 amino acids. Germline V gene lookup returns CDR1 MGHRA and CDR2 YSYEKL. The CDR3 loop is CASSQGPGGDGYTF. The CDR3 DNA sequence: TGCGCCAGCAGCCAAGGCCCAGGGGGGGATGGCTACACCTTC.

This clonotype appeared many times. The chain joins TRBV20-1 to TRBJ2-1, with D unresolved. The V and J ends lost 1 base and 3 bases respectively, with 4 bases between them. CDR3 size: 12 residues. Per the germline V gene, CDR1 is DFQATT and CDR2 is SNEGSKA (reference sequence). CDR3 region: CSARGIYNEQFF. DNA of the CDR3: TGCAGTGCTAGAGGGATCTACAATGAGCAGTTCTTC.

The chain recombines TRBV5-1 with TRBJ2-5; a weak D match, TRBD1 (6 bases). The length of the CDR3 is 14 residues. Between the trimmed V and J ends, which lost 0 bases and 3 bases, there was a span of 9 bases. CDR1 is SGHRS and CDR2 is YFSETQ in the germline V gene. The CDR3 sequence: CASSLDRAEETQYF. The CDR3 DNA follows: TGCGCCAGCAGCTTGGACAGGGCCGAAGAGACCCAGTACTTC.

There are many counts of this clonotype. The chain carries TRBV28 and TRBJ1-3; possible D gene TRBD1, 6 bases. There are 16 residues in the CDR3. CDR1 and CDR2 from the germline V gene are MDHEN and SYDVKM. V lost 8 bases, J lost 2 bases, and 19 bases lay in between. The chain's CDR3 is CASATYPGVTGNTIYF. The DNA for the CDR3 is TGTGCCAGCGCGACATATCCAGGGGTTACTGGAAACACCATATATTTT.

This clonotype was recorded at least ten times. The rearrangement uses TRBV3-1 and TRBJ2-3, with D maybe TRBD1 (5 bases). CDR1 and CDR2 (germline): LGHDT, YNNKEL (reference sequence). This CDR3 is built from 16 residues. V dropped 3 bases and J dropped 11 bases, with 24 bases sitting between them. The CDR3 DNA follows: TGTGCCAGCAGCCAGTTGGTGGACATTTTCCTCGCAGGGCAGTATTTT. It encodes CASSQLVDIFLAGQYF.

This clonotype has only a few counts. V is TRBV7-9 and J is TRBJ2-5; 8 nucleotides align to TRBD1. Unmatched junction bases numbered 5, after V lost 1 base and J lost 4 bases. The CDR3 covers 15 residues. Germline V lookup: CDR1 SEHNR, CDR2 FQNEAQ (reference sequence). CDR3 sequence: CASSLGGQETETQYF. CDR3 DNA: TGTGCCAGCAGCTTAGGGGGACAGGAGACAGAGACCCAGTACTTC.

This clonotype was seen only a few times. A read error is possible here, since a much larger clone lies one base away. Here the CDR3 reads CASSLLGDRETQYF. CDR3 bases: TGCGCCAGCAGCTTGTTGGGGGACCGAGAGACCCAGTACTTC. J is TRBJ2-5 and V is TRBV5-1, with D tentatively TRBD1 or TRBD2 (5 bases each). V lost 1 base and J 4 bases, leaving 11 bases between the germline ends. The CDR3 is 14 amino acids. Germline CDR1 and CDR2: SGHRS and YFSETQ.

This clonotype was detected many times. The chain has TRBV6-2 or TRBV6-3 and TRBJ1-1; possibly TRBD1 for D (6 bases). The germline V gene has CDR1 MNHEY and CDR2 SVGEGT. This CDR3 contains 14 residues. V was trimmed by 6 bases and J by 4 bases, leaving 15 bases between them. CDR3 DNA sequence: TGTGCCAGCAGCCACCCACAGGGCAGCACTGAAGCTTTCTTT. As protein: CASSHPQGSTEAFF.

This clonotype has ten or more counts. The chain combines TRBV20-1 with TRBJ1-1; D might be TRBD1 (5 bases). This CDR3 contains 11 residues. Trimming took off 5 bases at V and 2 bases at J, with 6 bases between the two ends. CDR1 and CDR2 from the germline V gene are DFQATT and SNEGSKA (reference sequence). This chain's CDR3 is CSAQGNTEAFF. CDR3 DNA: TGCAGTGCTCAGGGAAACACTGAAGCTTTCTTT.

The rearrangement joins TRBV9 to TRBJ2-1, with D possibly being TRBD1 or TRBD2 (5 bases each). The CDR3 runs to 14 residues. The V and J ends lost 6 bases and 7 bases respectively, with 17 bases between them. Germline-derived CDR1 and CDR2 are SGDLS and YYNGEE. In DNA, the CDR3 is TGTGCCAGCACTCAAGGGCAGGGCGGGAATGAGCAGTTCTTC. This encodes CASTQGQGGNEQFF.

Of note for this clonotype: A read error may produce the germline difference seen at one junction end. The chain combines TRBV9 with TRBJ1-3; maybe TRBD1 (5 bases). The V gene's germline CDR1 is SGDLS and CDR2 YYNGEE. This CDR3 contains 15 residues. The CDR3 region is CVSRASGTAGNTIYF. The CDR3 nucleotides are TGTGTCAGCAGGGCGTCAGGGACGGCTGGAAACACCATATATTTT.

This clonotype was seen repeatedly, ten times or more. The V call is TRBV2, the J call TRBJ2-3, with 12 bases matching TRBD2. Trimming at V came to 6 bases and at J to 5 bases, leaving 12 bases not matched to a gene. The CDR3 sequence is 17 residues long. Germline assignment: CDR1 SNHLY and CDR2 FYNNEI. The CDR3 DNA follows: TGTGCCAGCAGACTGTCCGCTAGCGGGGGGGTAGGAGATACGCAGTATTTT. It specifies CASRLSASGGVGDTQYF. Using reference TRBV2 and TRBJ2-3 for the parts outside the CDR3, the full variable domain is EPEVTQTPSHQVTQMGQEVILRCVPISNHLYFYWYRQILGQKVEFLVSFYNNEISEKSEIFDDQFSVERPDGSNFTLKIRSTKLEDSAMYFCASRLSASGGVGDTQYFGPGTRLTVL.

This clonotype was seen at least ten times. V is TRBV4-3 and J is TRBJ2-7, with 7 bases fitting TRBD1. Germline V lookup: CDR1 LGHNA, CDR2 YSLEER. The CDR3 extends over 14 amino acids. V gave up 4 bases and J gave up 3 bases; unmatched junction bases: 6. In nucleotides, the CDR3 is TGCGCCAGCAGCCCTCAACAGGGGTTCTACGAGCAGTACTTC. Translation: CASSPQQGFYEQYF.

Many counts were recorded for this clonotype. The chain has TRBV27 and TRBJ2-3; tentatively, D is TRBD2 (6 bases). V was pared by 5 bases and J by 2 bases, with 23 bases between. Germline CDR1 reads MNHEY; CDR2 reads SMNVEV (reference sequence). This CDR3 has 18 amino acids. The CDR3: CASSRGKAGPPLTDTQYF. The CDR3 region has the DNA TGTGCCAGCAGTCGGGGGAAGGCGGGGCCACCACTCACAGATACGCAGTATTTT.

This clonotype occurred many times. This chain connects TRBV19 to TRBJ2-3, with D perhaps TRBD1 or TRBD2 (5 bases each). Germline V CDR1 and CDR2: LNHDA, SQIVND (reference sequence). V gave up 6 bases and J gave up 7 bases, with 20 bases separating them. CDR3 size: 15 residues. The CDR3 bases are TGTGCCAGTAGCCCGGGGCGAGGTCCCCTATATACGCAGTATTTT. Translated, it gives CASSPGRGPLYTQYF.

The sample holds many counts of this clonotype. The CDR3 loop reads CSARSQRGVQETQYF. The CDR3 nucleotides are TGCAGTGCTAGGTCCCAGCGGGGGGTTCAAGAGACCCAGTACTTC. The chain combines TRBV20-1 with TRBJ2-5; TRBD2 aligns across 9 bases. Germline CDR1 reads DFQATT; CDR2 reads SNEGSKA (reference sequence). The J segment lost 2 bases and the V segment lost 3 bases, leaving 7 bases of the junction unmatched. The CDR3 is 15 residues long.

In its sample, this clonotype was seen many times. This chain joins TRBV6-1 and TRBJ1-4; no reliable D call. V was trimmed by 2 bases and J by 4 bases, leaving 14 bases between them. Looked up from germline, CDR1 is MNHNS and CDR2 is SASEGT. The CDR3 contains 16 residues. The CDR3 bases are TGTGCCAGCAGTGAAATAAGACCCGGCCTTAATGAAAAACTGTTTTTT. Protein sequence: CASSEIRPGLNEKLFF.